The clone carrying this TCR beta chain was seen only a few times. Its specificity is unknown. The data originate from a study of T-cell memory formation after mild COVID-19. Overall study: Largely donor-specific sequence clusters came from two donors.

5'RACE with constant-segment primers built TCRalpha and TCRbeta cDNA libraries with UMIs. One entry per CDR3 protein results from TCRdb running MiXCR on the 5' RACE reads. The sample contains around 80,000 distinct CDR3 sequences, 9.5% to 15% of which appear only once. In germline, CDR1 is SGDLS, CDR2 YYNGEE. The germline V and J ends were trimmed by 2 bases and 4 bases, with 1 base remaining between them. The CDR3 totals 11 residues. Study results and caveats: A second wave expanding day 15 to 37 was CD4+-biased; contracting clones were balanced. CD4+ contracting clones were mainly CM and EM; CD8+ ones, EMRA.

Material: PBMCs or a T cell subset sorted from them (not recorded which). The receptor comes from a man between 18 and 35 years old who had mild COVID-19 (a few samples of this study predate the infection). Cell type and time point are not known. This chain links TRBV9 with TRBJ1-3; D gene ambiguous. CDR3 amino acids: CASSVGNTIYF. CDR3 sequence (DNA): TGTGCCAGCAGCGTGGGAAACACCATATATTTT.